This T cell receptor (beta chain) appears in the sequencing data of a study of blood T cell repertoires in COVID-19. Clones were read by immunoSEQ multiplex PCR, and TCRdb kept only the in-frame ones, dropping some. The sample includes 250,000 to 300,000 clones, over 80% seen only once; the top ten take roughly 10%. This sequence originates from a woman in her 70s with COVID-19, enrolled during active disease. The sample consisted of peripheral blood.

CDR3 sequence reads: CASGRAGTGANVLTF. The CDR3 nucleotides read TGTGCTAGTGGTAGGGCGGGTACTGGGGCCAACGTCCTGACTTTC. This chain connects TRBV12-5 to TRBJ2-6, with a weak D call TRBD2 (5 bases). Germline values: CDR1 LGHNT, CDR2 FRNRAP. V dropped 5 bases and J dropped 2 bases, with 10 bases sitting between them. The CDR3 is 15 residues long.